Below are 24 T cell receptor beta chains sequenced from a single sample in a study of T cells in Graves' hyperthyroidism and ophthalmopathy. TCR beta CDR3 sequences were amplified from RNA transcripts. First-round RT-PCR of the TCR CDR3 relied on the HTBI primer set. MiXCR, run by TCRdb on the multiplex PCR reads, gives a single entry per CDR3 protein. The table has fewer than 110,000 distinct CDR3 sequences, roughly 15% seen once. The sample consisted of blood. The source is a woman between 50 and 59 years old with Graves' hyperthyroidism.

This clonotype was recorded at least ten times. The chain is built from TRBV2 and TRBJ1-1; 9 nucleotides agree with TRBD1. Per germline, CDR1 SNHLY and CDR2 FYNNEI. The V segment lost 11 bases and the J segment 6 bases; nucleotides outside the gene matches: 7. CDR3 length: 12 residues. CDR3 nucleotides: TGTGCCTGCGAGAGGGACAGGGCTGAAGCTTTCTTT. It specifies CACERDRAEAFF.

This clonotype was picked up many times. The CDR3 DNA sequence: TGTGCCAGCAGTTTAATGTTCGAGCAGTACTTC. Translated, it gives CASSLMFEQYF. V usage is TRBV28 and J usage is TRBJ2-7, with D hard to call. Trimming cost V 2 bases and J 6 bases, with 5 bases left between them. CDR1 is MDHEN and CDR2 is SYDVKM in the germline V gene. The CDR3 extends over 11 amino acids.

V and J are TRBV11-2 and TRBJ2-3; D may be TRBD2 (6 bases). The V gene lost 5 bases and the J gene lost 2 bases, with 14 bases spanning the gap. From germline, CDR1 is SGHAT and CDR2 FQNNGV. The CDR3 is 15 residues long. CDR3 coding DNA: TGTGCCAGCAGCCCAGGGAGGCTAGCCACAGATACGCAGTATTTT. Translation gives CASSPGRLATDTQYF.

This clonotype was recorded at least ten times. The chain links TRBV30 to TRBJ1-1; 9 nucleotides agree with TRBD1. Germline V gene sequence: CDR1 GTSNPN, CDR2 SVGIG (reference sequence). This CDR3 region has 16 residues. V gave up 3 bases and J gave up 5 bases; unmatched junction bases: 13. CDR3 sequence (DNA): TGTGCCTGGAGCGGTGCGAGGACAGGGGTCGTAACTGAAGCTTTCTTT. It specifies CAWSGARTGVVTEAFF.

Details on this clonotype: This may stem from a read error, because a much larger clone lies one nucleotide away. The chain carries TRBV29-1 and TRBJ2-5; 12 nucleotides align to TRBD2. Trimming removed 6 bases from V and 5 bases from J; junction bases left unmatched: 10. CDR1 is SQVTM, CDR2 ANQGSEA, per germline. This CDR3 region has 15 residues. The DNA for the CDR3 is TGCAGCGTCTACACTAGCGGGAGGAGTTTGGAGACCCAGTACTTC. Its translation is CSVYTSGRSLETQYF. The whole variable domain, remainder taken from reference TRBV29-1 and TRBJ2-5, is SAVISQKPSRDICQRGTSLTIQCQVDSQVTMMFWYRQQPGQSLTLIATANQGSEATYESGFVIDKFPISRPNLTFSTLTVSNMSPEDSSIYLCSVYTSGRSLETQYFGPGTRLLVL.

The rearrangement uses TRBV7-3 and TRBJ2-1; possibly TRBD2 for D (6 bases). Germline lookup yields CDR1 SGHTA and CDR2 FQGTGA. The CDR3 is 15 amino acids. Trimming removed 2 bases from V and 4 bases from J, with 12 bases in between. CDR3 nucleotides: TGTGCCAGCAGCTTACAAGCGGGCCCTTACAATGAGCAGTTCTTC. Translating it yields CASSLQAGPYNEQFF. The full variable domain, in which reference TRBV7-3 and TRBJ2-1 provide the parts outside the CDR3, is GAGVSQTPSNKVTEKGKYVELRCDPISGHTALYWYRQSLGQGPEFLIYFQGTGAADDSGLPNDRFFAVRPEGSVSTLKIQRTERGDSAVYLCASSLQAGPYNEQFFGPGTRLTVL.

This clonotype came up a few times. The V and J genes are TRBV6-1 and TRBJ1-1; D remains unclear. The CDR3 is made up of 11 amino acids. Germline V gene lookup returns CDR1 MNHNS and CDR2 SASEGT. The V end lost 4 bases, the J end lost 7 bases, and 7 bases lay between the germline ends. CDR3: CASSVWVEAFF. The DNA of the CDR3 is TGTGCCAGCAGTGTTTGGGTTGAAGCTTTCTTT.

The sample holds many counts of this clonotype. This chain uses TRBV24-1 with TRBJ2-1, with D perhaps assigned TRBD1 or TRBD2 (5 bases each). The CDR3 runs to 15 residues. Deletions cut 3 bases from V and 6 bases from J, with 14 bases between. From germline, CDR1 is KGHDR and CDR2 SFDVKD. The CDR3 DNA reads TGTGCCACCAGTGATCATAGAGGGGCGGTCAATGAGCAGTTCTTC. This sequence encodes CATSDHRGAVNEQFF.

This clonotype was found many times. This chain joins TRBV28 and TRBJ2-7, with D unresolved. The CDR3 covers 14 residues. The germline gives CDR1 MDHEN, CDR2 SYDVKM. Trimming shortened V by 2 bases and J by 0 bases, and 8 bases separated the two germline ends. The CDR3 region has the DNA TGTGCCAGCAGTTTAGCGGATAGCTCCTACGAGCAGTACGTC. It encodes CASSLADSSYEQYV.

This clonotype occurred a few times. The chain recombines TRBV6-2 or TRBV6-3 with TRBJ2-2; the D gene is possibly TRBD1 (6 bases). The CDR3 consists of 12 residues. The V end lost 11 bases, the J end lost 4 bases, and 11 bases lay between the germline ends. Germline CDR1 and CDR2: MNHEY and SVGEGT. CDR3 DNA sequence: TGTGCCGGCACAGGGTTCACCGGGGAGCTGTTTTTT. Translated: CAGTGFTGELFF.

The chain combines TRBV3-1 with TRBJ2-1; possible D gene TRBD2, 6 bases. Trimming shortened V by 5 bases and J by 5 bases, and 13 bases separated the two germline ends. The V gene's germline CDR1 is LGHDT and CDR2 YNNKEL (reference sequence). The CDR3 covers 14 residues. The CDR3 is CASSGAGKDNEQFF. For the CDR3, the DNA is TGTGCCAGCAGCGGAGCGGGTAAAGACAATGAGCAGTTCTTC.

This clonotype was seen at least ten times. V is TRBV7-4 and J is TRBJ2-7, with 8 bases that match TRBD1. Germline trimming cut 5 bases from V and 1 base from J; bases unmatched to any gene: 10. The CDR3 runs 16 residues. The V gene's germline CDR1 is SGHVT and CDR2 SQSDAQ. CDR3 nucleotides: TGTGCCAGCAGCCCGTCCCGGGACAGGCGTTCCTACGAGCAGTACGTC. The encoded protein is CASSPSRDRRSYEQYV.

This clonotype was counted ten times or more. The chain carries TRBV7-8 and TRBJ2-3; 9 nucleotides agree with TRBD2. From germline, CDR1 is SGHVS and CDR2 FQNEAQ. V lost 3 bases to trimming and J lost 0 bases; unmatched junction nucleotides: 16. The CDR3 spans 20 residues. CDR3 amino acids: CASSFAHRSSGTLSTDTQYF. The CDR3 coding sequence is TGTGCCAGCAGCTTCGCCCACCGTTCTAGCGGGACCCTTAGCACAGATACGCAGTATTTT. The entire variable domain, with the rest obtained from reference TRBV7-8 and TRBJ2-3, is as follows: GAGVSQSPRYKVAKRGQDVALRCDPISGHVSLFWYQQALGQGPEFLTYFQNEAQLDKSGLPSDRFFAERPEGSVSTLKIQRTQQEDSAVYLCASSFAHRSSGTLSTDTQYFGPGTRLTVL.

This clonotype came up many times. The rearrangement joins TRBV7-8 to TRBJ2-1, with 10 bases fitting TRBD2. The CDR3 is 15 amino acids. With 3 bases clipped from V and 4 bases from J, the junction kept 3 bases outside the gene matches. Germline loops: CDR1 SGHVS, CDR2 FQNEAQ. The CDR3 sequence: CASSFSSGSYNEQFF. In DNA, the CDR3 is TGTGCCAGCAGCTTTTCTAGCGGGAGTTACAATGAGCAGTTCTTC.

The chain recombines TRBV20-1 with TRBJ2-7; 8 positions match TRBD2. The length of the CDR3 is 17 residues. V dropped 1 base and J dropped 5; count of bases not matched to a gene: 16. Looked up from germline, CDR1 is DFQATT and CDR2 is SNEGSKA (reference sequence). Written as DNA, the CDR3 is TGCAGTGCTAGAGTTCCGATGCGGGAGGTAGGAAGCCACGAGCAGTACTTC. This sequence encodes CSARVPMREVGSHEQYF.

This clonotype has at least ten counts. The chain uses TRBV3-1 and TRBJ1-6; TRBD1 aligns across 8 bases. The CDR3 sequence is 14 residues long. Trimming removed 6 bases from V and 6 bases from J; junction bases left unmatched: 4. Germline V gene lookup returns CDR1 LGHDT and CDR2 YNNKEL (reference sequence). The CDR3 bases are TGTGCCAGCAGGGGGACAGGTGGTAATTCACCCCTCCACTTT. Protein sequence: CASRGTGGNSPLHF.

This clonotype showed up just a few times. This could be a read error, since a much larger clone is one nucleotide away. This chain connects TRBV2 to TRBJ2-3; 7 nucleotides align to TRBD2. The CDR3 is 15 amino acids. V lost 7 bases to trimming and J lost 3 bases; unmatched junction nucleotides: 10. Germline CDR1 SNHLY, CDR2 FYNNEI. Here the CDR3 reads CASMVQRRGTDTQYF. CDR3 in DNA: TGTGCCAGCATGGTACAGAGGCGGGGGACAGATACGCAGTATTTT.

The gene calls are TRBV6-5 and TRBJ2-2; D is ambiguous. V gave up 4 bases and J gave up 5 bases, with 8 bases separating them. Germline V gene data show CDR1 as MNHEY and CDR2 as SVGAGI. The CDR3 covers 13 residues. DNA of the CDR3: TGTGCCAGCAGTTCCAGCGTTACCGGGGAGCTGTTTTTT. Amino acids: CASSSSVTGELFF.

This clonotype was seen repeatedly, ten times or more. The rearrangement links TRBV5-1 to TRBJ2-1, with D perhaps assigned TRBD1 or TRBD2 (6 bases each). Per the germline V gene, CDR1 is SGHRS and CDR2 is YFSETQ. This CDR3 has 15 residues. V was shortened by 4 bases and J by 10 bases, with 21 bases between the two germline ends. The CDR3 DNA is TGCGCCAGCAGCCCAGATCCCGTTAGAGGGGGGGAGCAGTTCTTC. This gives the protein CASSPDPVRGGEQFF.

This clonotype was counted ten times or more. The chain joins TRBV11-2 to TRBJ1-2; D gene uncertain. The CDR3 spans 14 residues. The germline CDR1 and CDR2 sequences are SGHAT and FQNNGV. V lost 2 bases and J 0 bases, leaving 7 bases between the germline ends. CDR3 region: CASSLQATNYGYTF. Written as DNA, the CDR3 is TGTGCCAGCAGCTTACAGGCCACTAACTATGGCTACACCTTC.

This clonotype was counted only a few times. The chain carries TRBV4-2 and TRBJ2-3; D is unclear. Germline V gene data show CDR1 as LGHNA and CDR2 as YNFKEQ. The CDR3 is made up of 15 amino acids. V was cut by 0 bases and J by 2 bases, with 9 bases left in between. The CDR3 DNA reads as TGTGCCAGCAGCCAAGATAAACTTTCCACAGATACGCAGTATTTT. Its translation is CASSQDKLSTDTQYF.

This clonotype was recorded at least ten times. The CDR3 coding sequence is TGTGCCAGCAGAGCTAGCGGCAGCTCCTACAATGAGCAGTTCTTC. Translating gives CASRASGSSYNEQFF. The chain couples TRBV7-2 to TRBJ2-1; 7 bases map to TRBD2. V shed 6 bases and J 0 bases; nucleotides not matched to a gene: 5. This CDR3 contains 15 residues. The V gene's germline CDR1 is SGHTA and CDR2 FQGNSA.

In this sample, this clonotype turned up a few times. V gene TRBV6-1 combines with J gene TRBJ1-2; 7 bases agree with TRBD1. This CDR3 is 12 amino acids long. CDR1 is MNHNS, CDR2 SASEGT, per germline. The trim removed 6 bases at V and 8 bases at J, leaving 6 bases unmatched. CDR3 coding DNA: TGTGCCAGCAGCTCCACAGGGGTCGGCTACACCTTC. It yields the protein CASSSTGVGYTF.

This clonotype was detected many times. CDR3 nucleotide sequence: TGTGCCAGCAGTTTAGGGTTGGCGGGGCGCCCCTACGAGCAGTACTTC. Its translation is CASSLGLAGRPYEQYF. The chain joins TRBV28 to TRBJ2-7; D perhaps matches TRBD2 (6 bases). The CDR3 runs to 16 residues. Trimming left V 2 bases short and J 2 bases short, with 16 bases between. The germline V gene has CDR1 MDHEN and CDR2 SYDVKM.